This T cell receptor beta chain was retrieved from a study of radiotherapy plus CTLA-4 blockade in lung cancer. The data were produced by immunoSEQ multiplex PCR, yet TCRdb's version contains in-frame clones alone and is incomplete. The sample shows about 60,000 clones, about 85% of them seen only once. V shed 5 bases and J 2 bases; nucleotides not matched to a gene: 9. In germline, CDR1 is MDHEN, CDR2 SYDVKM. The CDR3 contains 15 residues. The origin of this receptor is a human donor with non-small cell lung cancer who had a partial response to radiotherapy plus ipilimumab. The chain employs TRBV28 and TRBJ2-7; TRBD1 agrees at 7 bases. The material sequenced was peripheral blood, taken from a patient treated with radiotherapy plus ipilimumab. The CDR3 bases are TGTGCCAGCAGTACGACAGGGCTCAACCCCTACGAGCAGTACTTC. Encoded protein: CASSTTGLNPYEQYF.